This passage covers 6 T cell receptor beta chains from one sample sequenced in a study of T cell responses to AZD1222 COVID-19 vaccine. Sequencing used immunoSEQ multiplex PCR; TCRdb keeps in-frame clones, though not all of them. The sample shows hundreds of thousands of clones, 90% to 95% of them seen only once. The sample was peripheral blood, taken 28 days after the second AZD1222 dose. These receptors were taken from an adult who received the AZD1222 COVID-19 vaccine.

This clone appeared once. The chain is built from TRBV28 and TRBJ1-2; TRBD1 matches at 9 bases. V trimming: 5 bases; J trimming: 10 bases; junction bases outside the gene matches: 5. Per germline, CDR1 MDHEN and CDR2 SYDVKM. The CDR3 covers 12 residues. Here the CDR3 reads CASSVDRGNYTF. CDR3 DNA sequence: TGTGCCAGCAGTGTCGACAGGGGGAACTACACCTTC.

This chain connects TRBV7-9 to TRBJ2-5; a weak D match, TRBD1 (5 bases). The CDR3 has 16 residues. The ends were cut back, 8 bases at V and 3 bases at J, with 22 bases in the middle. Germline lookup yields CDR1 SEHNR and CDR2 FQNEAQ (reference sequence). CDR3 sequence: CASVLSRGLREETQYF. The CDR3 coding sequence is TGTGCCAGCGTACTGTCAAGGGGATTAAGGGAAGAGACCCAGTACTTC.

The chain recombines TRBV29-1 with TRBJ2-7, with 7 bases that match TRBD1. Germline trimming cut 4 bases from V and 2 bases from J; bases unmatched to any gene: 5. Germline values: CDR1 SQVTM, CDR2 ANQGSEA. This CDR3 spans 13 amino acids. The CDR3 coding sequence is TGCAGCGTTGGTTCCGGGACAGCCTACGAGCAGTACTTC. Its translation is CSVGSGTAYEQYF.

The chain couples TRBV7-9 to TRBJ2-1, with unresolved D. The CDR3 totals 14 residues. Germline V lookup: CDR1 SEHNR, CDR2 FQNEAQ (reference sequence). V was trimmed by 0 bases and J by 8 bases, leaving 11 bases between them. The CDR3 nucleotides are TGTGCCAGCAGCTTAGCGCCGGAGAACCATGAGCAGTTCTTC. This sequence encodes CASSLAPENHEQFF.

V is TRBV6-5 and J is TRBJ2-3; the match to TRBD1 covers 8 bases. The CDR3 is 12 residues long. Trimming cost V 6 bases and J 6 bases; bases outside gene matches: 2. Germline values: CDR1 MNHEY, CDR2 SVGAGI. The CDR3 loop reads CASRDRGDTQYF. In DNA, the CDR3 is TGTGCCAGCAGAGACAGGGGTGATACGCAGTATTTT.

CDR3 residues: CASSQGPRTVGAEAFF. For the CDR3, the DNA is TGCGCCAGCAGCCAAGGCCCCCGGACAGTCGGCGCTGAAGCTTTCTTT. J is TRBJ1-1 and V is TRBV4-1, with D tentatively TRBD1 (6 bases). The germline V gene has CDR1 MGHRA and CDR2 YSYEKL. The ends were cut back, 1 base at V and 6 bases at J, with 18 bases in the middle. The CDR3 runs 16 residues.